The 31 T cell receptor beta chains presented below share a single source sample, sequenced in a study of CD8 T cells in Susac syndrome. With random hexamers, reverse transcription was performed on about 0.5 to 1 ug of RNA. MiXCR, run by TCRdb on the immunoSEQ multiplex PCR reads, gives a single entry per CDR3 protein. In the table there are about 130,000 distinct CDR3 sequences, 85% to 95% of which are singletons. Input material: CD8+ T cells from PBMCs. The receptors stem from a human donor with Susac syndrome.

The sample holds a few counts of this clonotype. CDR3 region: CAWSVASYEQYF. In DNA form, the CDR3 reads TGTGCCTGGAGTGTGGCTTCCTACGAGCAGTACTTC. The V gene is TRBV30, the J gene TRBJ2-7; D is undetermined. Germline lookup yields CDR1 GTSNPN and CDR2 SVGIG (reference sequence). There are 12 residues in the CDR3. Trimming took off 0 bases at V and 1 base at J, with 4 bases between the two ends.

This chain joins TRBV6-1 and TRBJ1-4; D may be TRBD1 (5 bases). This CDR3 contains 13 residues. V lost 8 bases, J lost 4 bases, and 11 bases lay in between. The germline CDR1 and CDR2 sequences are MNHNS and SASEGT. CDR3 bases: TGTGCCAGCCTGGGAGGGGATAATGAAAAACTGTTTTTT. This gives the protein CASLGGDNEKLFF.

The chain links TRBV20-1 to TRBJ1-2, with unresolved D. V lost 6 bases to trimming and J lost 2 bases, with 13 bases between them. The CDR3 sequence is 13 residues long. Germline V gives CDR1 DFQATT, CDR2 SNEGSKA (reference sequence). The CDR3 sequence is CSAAGLTNYGYTF. The CDR3 bases are TGCAGTGCCGCCGGACTTACGAACTATGGCTACACCTTC.

The V gene is TRBV3-1, the J gene TRBJ1-1; D remains unclear. The germline CDR1 and CDR2 sequences are LGHDT and YNNKEL (reference sequence). Trimming took 0 bases from V and 1 from J, leaving 9 bases between them. The CDR3 runs to 15 residues. CDR3 in amino acids: CASSQDRPPNTEAFF. In DNA, the CDR3 is TGTGCCAGCAGCCAAGATCGACCACCGAACACTGAAGCTTTCTTT.

The genes are TRBV3-1 and TRBJ2-7, with D hard to call. This CDR3 is built from 17 residues. The V gene's germline CDR1 is LGHDT and CDR2 YNNKEL (reference sequence). Trimming removed 2 bases from V and 3 bases from J, with 20 bases in between. CDR3 in amino acids: CASSQTYGIGKGYEQYF. The DNA of the CDR3 is TGTGCCAGCAGCCAAACGTATGGAATAGGAAAGGGCTACGAGCAGTACTTC.

The chain has TRBV5-6 and TRBJ2-7; either TRBD1 or TRBD2 may supply D (5 bases each). The CDR3 is 17 residues long. Germline V gene data show CDR1 as SGHDT and CDR2 as YYEEEE. V was shortened by 0 bases and J by 2 bases, with 18 bases between the two germline ends. CDR3 DNA: TGTGCCAGCAGCTTGGGATCAGTTGGGCAGGGAGCCTACGAGCAGTACTTC. This codes for CASSLGSVGQGAYEQYF. Drawing the rest from reference TRBV5-6 and TRBJ2-7, the complete variable domain is DAGVTQSPTHLIKTRGQQVTLRCSPKSGHDTVSWYQQALGQGPQFIFQYYEEEERQRGNFPDRFSGHQFPNYSSELNVNALLLGDSALYLCASSLGSVGQGAYEQYFGPGTRLTVT.

This clonotype is a singleton in its sample. The chain combines TRBV30 with TRBJ2-1; D might be TRBD2 (6 bases). Germline CDR1 is GTSNPN and CDR2 is SVGIG (reference sequence). The CDR3 runs to 12 residues. V was clipped by 6 bases and J by 5 bases, with 11 bases between them. CDR3 bases: TGTGCCTGCGATAGCGGCGACAATGAGCAGTTCTTC. Its protein is CACDSGDNEQFF.

V gene TRBV6-5 combines with J gene TRBJ2-3; 11 bases agree with TRBD2. CDR1 and CDR2 (germline): MNHEY, SVGAGI. The V and J ends lost 5 bases and 6 bases, in that order; junction bases with no gene match: 7. CDR3 size: 15 residues. CDR3 loop: CASSTRTSGWDTQYF. CDR3 DNA sequence: TGTGCCAGCAGTACCAGGACTAGCGGGTGGGATACGCAGTATTTT.

The chain links TRBV12-3 or TRBV12-4 to TRBJ2-1; D unclear. The CDR3 consists of 14 residues. The V end was cut by 0 bases, the J end by 5 bases, with 8 bases between. CDR3 sequence (DNA): TGTGCCAGCAGTTTAGCCGGTTGGGACAATGAGCAGTTCTTC. Protein product: CASSLAGWDNEQFF.

The V and J genes are TRBV9 and TRBJ2-2; TRBD2 aligns across 11 bases. J gave up 2 bases and V 3 bases, and 3 bases lay outside the gene matches. CDR1 is SGDLS, CDR2 YYNGEE, per germline. This CDR3 has 16 amino acids. The CDR3 here is CASSALAGGNTGELFF. The CDR3 DNA reads as TGTGCCAGCAGCGCGCTAGCGGGAGGTAACACCGGGGAGCTGTTTTTT.

The rearrangement links TRBV27 to TRBJ2-1; D not resolved. Trimming took 7 bases from V and 5 from J, leaving 6 bases between them. Germline V gives CDR1 MNHEY, CDR2 SMNVEV (reference sequence). CDR3 length: 11 amino acids. CDR3 residues: CASIEHNEQFF. CDR3 nucleotide sequence: TGTGCCAGCATCGAGCACAATGAGCAGTTCTTC.

This clonotype was recorded only once. The chain recombines TRBV27 with TRBJ1-2, with D unresolved. Germline CDR1 and CDR2: MNHEY and SMNVEV (reference sequence). Trimming took 0 bases from V and 4 from J, leaving 12 bases between them. The CDR3 is 15 residues long. As DNA, the CDR3 is TGTGCCAGCAGTTTATCGACGTCGGGGTTCTATGGCTACACCTTC. Translated, it gives CASSLSTSGFYGYTF.

The rearrangement joins TRBV4-1 to TRBJ2-1; D is possibly TRBD2 (5 bases). The CDR3 loop spans 14 amino acids. Germline loops: CDR1 MGHRA, CDR2 YSYEKL. V lost 1 base, J lost 6 bases, and 10 bases lay in between. CDR3 in amino acids: CASSQAPLANEQFF. The CDR3 nucleotides read TGCGCCAGCAGCCAAGCTCCGCTAGCCAATGAGCAGTTCTTC.

The gene calls are TRBV11-2 and TRBJ2-1; 7 bases fit TRBD1. V dropped 5 bases and J dropped 4; count of bases not matched to a gene: 11. Germline loops: CDR1 SGHAT, CDR2 FQNNGV. This CDR3 region has 16 residues. The CDR3 loop is CASSAEQGIPYNEQFF. The CDR3 DNA reads TGTGCCAGCAGCGCCGAACAGGGGATCCCTTACAATGAGCAGTTCTTC.

This clonotype is a singleton in its sample. This chain uses TRBV4-2 with TRBJ2-2, with TRBD2 identical over 7 bases. This CDR3 has 17 amino acids. CDR1 is LGHNA, CDR2 YNFKEQ, per germline. The junction had 8 bases not matched to a gene; V was cut back by 4 bases and J by 0 bases. CDR3 nucleotides: TGTGCCAGCAGCCCCGATGAACTAGCGACGAACACCGGGGAGCTGTTTTTT. Encoded protein: CASSPDELATNTGELFF.

This clonotype was picked up a small number of times. The rearrangement joins TRBV20-1 to TRBJ2-7; 11 bases agree with TRBD2. After removal of 5 bases from V and 3 bases from J, the junction contained 6 bases not matched to a gene. The CDR3 covers 14 residues. Per the germline V gene, CDR1 is DFQATT and CDR2 is SNEGSKA (reference sequence). In nucleotides, the CDR3 is TGCAGTGCTCGAGGGACTAGCGGTAACTACGAGCAGTACTTC. This encodes CSARGTSGNYEQYF.

CDR3 protein: CATAAPTSGMYEQFF. Here the CDR3 DNA reads TGCGCCACCGCGGCCCCGACTAGCGGGATGTATGAGCAGTTCTTC. The chain uses TRBV5-1 and TRBJ2-1; TRBD2 aligns across 11 bases. V lost 9 bases, J lost 8 bases, and 13 bases stayed unmatched. The CDR3 has 15 amino acids. Germline V gene sequence: CDR1 SGHRS, CDR2 YFSETQ.

The rearrangement links TRBV6-5 to TRBJ1-2; no clear D gene. Germline-derived CDR1 and CDR2 are MNHEY and SVGAGI. The V end was cut by 6 bases, the J end by 4 bases, with 12 bases between. CDR3 length: 13 amino acids. CDR3 in DNA: TGTGCCAGCAGGTCGCAGGCCAGCTATGGCTACACCTTC. Encoded protein: CASRSQASYGYTF.

The chain has TRBV29-1 and TRBJ2-2; TRBD2 matches 11 bases. Germline assignment: CDR1 SQVTM and CDR2 ANQGSEA. The J segment lost 3 bases and the V segment lost 2 bases, leaving 5 bases of the junction unmatched. This CDR3 contains 16 residues. The CDR3: CSVESASGRHTGELFF. The CDR3 region has the DNA TGCAGCGTTGAAAGCGCTAGCGGGAGGCACACCGGGGAGCTGTTTTTT.

The chain has TRBV2 and TRBJ2-7; TRBD1 matches 10 bases. There are 16 residues in the CDR3. CDR1 SNHLY and CDR2 FYNNEI come from the germline V gene. With V trimmed by 6 bases and J by 1 base, 9 bases remained unmatched. The DNA for the CDR3 is TGTGCCAGCAGCTTCTCCCCGGGACAGGGGTCCTACGAGCAGTACTTC. The encoded protein is CASSFSPGQGSYEQYF.

The chain recombines TRBV3-1 with TRBJ2-7, with a tentative D call TRBD1 (5 bases). Trimming shortened V by 0 bases and J by 1 base, and 25 bases separated the two germline ends. The CDR3 consists of 20 residues. Germline V gene data show CDR1 as LGHDT and CDR2 as YNNKEL (reference sequence). CDR3 in amino acids: CASSQELVRQGMSGSYEQYF. CDR3 sequence (DNA): TGTGCCAGCAGCCAAGAATTGGTCCGGCAGGGTATGTCTGGTTCCTACGAGCAGTACTTC.

In DNA, the CDR3 is TGTGCCAGCAGCTTAGCGTGGACAGGGGCGTACAATGAGCAGTTCTTC. It is translated as CASSLAWTGAYNEQFF. This chain joins TRBV11-1 and TRBJ2-1; 9 positions agree with TRBD1. The J segment lost 4 bases and the V segment lost 0 bases, leaving 4 bases of the junction unmatched. The CDR3 loop spans 16 amino acids. The germline V gene has CDR1 SGHAT and CDR2 FQDESV (reference sequence).

The genes are TRBV20-1 and TRBJ1-1; TRBD1 is a possible D gene (6 bases). Germline V gene lookup returns CDR1 DFQATT and CDR2 SNEGSKA (reference sequence). V gave up 6 bases and J gave up 1 base, with 24 bases separating them. The length of the CDR3 is 17 residues. CDR3 amino acids: CSAPGVWGTSRNTEAFF. DNA of the CDR3: TGCAGTGCCCCAGGGGTTTGGGGCACGAGCCGGAACACTGAAGCTTTCTTT.

The chain joins TRBV12-3 or TRBV12-4 to TRBJ1-1; D might be TRBD1 (6 bases). This CDR3 comprises 13 residues. Trimming cost V 4 bases and J 5 bases, with 11 bases left between them. DNA for the CDR3: TGTGCCAGCAGTTGGGGGGGCGGGACTGAAGCTTTCTTT. Residues: CASSWGGGTEAFF.

The V and J genes are TRBV27 and TRBJ1-2; D is uncertain. This CDR3 has 14 residues. Germline V gives CDR1 MNHEY, CDR2 SMNVEV (reference sequence). Trimming took 3 bases from V and 3 from J, leaving 11 bases between them. The CDR3 region is CASSFFAGDYGYTF. The CDR3 bases are TGTGCCAGCAGTTTTTTCGCAGGCGACTATGGCTACACCTTC.

This clonotype has more than one count but fewer than ten. V is TRBV28 and J is TRBJ2-5, with D hard to call. This CDR3 contains 12 residues. Trimming took 5 bases from V and 5 from J, leaving 9 bases between them. Germline V gives CDR1 MDHEN, CDR2 SYDVKM. CDR3 sequence reads: CASSPVGETQYF. In nucleotides, the CDR3 is TGTGCCAGCAGTCCCGTTGGCGAGACCCAGTACTTC.

The genes are TRBV2 and TRBJ2-3; 10 bases line up with TRBD2. This CDR3 has 16 amino acids. After removal of 6 bases from V and 2 bases from J, the junction contained 8 bases not matched to a gene. Germline loops: CDR1 SNHLY, CDR2 FYNNEI. The chain's CDR3 is CASRGTSVSSTDTQYF. CDR3 DNA: TGTGCCAGCAGGGGGACTAGCGTTTCATCCACAGATACGCAGTATTTT.

The chain is built from TRBV12-3 or TRBV12-4 and TRBJ1-2; 11 bases match TRBD1. The ends lost 8 bases at V and 7 bases at J; junction bases unmatched: 6. The CDR3 contains 13 residues. CDR3 residues: CASGDRGTSGYTF. As DNA, the CDR3 is TGTGCCAGCGGGGACAGGGGGACTTCTGGCTACACCTTC.

This rearrangement joins TRBV3-1 to TRBJ2-2; TRBD1 matches at 7 bases. The CDR3 sequence is 15 residues long. The junction had 5 bases not matched to a gene; V was cut back by 3 bases and J by 4 bases. Germline lookup yields CDR1 LGHDT and CDR2 YNNKEL (reference sequence). CDR3 region: CASSHTGDPTGELFF. CDR3 nucleotides: TGTGCCAGCAGCCACACAGGGGACCCCACCGGGGAGCTGTTTTTT. The variable domain in full, with the rest retrieved from reference TRBV3-1 and TRBJ2-2, is DTAVSQTPKYLVTQMGNDKSIKCEQNLGHDTMYWYKQDSKKFLKIMFSYNNKELIINETVPNRFSPKSPDKAHLNLHINSLELGDSAVYFCASSHTGDPTGELFFGEGSRLTVL.

V gene TRBV5-1 combines with J gene TRBJ2-7; TRBD2 might be the D (5 bases). Germline CDR1 is SGHRS and CDR2 is YFSETQ. This CDR3 has 16 amino acids. V was cut by 2 bases and J by 0 bases, with 15 bases left in between. CDR3 protein: CASSLEADLPSYEQYF. DNA for the CDR3: TGCGCCAGCAGCTTAGAAGCGGATTTGCCCTCCTACGAGCAGTACTTC.

This chain uses TRBV14 with TRBJ2-7; D is tentatively TRBD1 or TRBD2 (5 bases each). V lost 3 bases and J lost 6, with 12 bases in between. The CDR3 has 13 amino acids. Germline-derived CDR1 and CDR2 are SGHDN and FVKESK. CDR3 coding DNA: TGTGCCAGCAGCCAGGGGCCTGGGGGCGAGCAGTACTTC. This translates into CASSQGPGGEQYF.